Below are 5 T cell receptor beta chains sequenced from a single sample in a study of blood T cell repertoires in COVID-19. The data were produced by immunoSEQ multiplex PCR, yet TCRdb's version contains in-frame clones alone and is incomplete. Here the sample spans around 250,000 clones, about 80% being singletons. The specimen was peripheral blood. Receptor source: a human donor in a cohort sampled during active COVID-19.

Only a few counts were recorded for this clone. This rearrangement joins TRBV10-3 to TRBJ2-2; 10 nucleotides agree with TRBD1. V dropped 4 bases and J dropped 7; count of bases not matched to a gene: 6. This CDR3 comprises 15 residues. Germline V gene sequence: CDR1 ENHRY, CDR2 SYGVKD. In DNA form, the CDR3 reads TGTGCCATCAGTGGTTGGGACAGGGGAAACGGGGAGCTGTTTTTT. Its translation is CAISGWDRGNGELFF.

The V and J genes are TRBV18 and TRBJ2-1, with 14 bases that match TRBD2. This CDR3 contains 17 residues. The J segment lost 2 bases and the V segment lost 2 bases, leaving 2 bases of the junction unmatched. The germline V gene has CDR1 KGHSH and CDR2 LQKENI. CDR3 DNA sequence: TGTGCCAGCTCACCAGGGACTAGCGGGGGCCCCTACAATGAGCAGTTCTTC. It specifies CASSPGTSGGPYNEQFF.

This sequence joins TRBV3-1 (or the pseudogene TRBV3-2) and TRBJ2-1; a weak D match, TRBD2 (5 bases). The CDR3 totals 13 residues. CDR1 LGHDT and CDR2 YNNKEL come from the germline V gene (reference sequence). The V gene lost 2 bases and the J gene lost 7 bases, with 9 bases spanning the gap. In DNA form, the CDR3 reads TGTGCCAGCAGCCAATCTTGGGAGAATGAGCAGTTCTTC. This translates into CASSQSWENEQFF.

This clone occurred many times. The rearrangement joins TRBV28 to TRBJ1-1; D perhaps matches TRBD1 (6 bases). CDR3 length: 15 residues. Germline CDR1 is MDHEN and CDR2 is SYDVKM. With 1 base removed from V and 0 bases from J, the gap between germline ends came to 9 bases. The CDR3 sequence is CASSLLGGVNTEAFF. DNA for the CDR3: TGTGCCAGCAGTTTATTAGGGGGGGTGAACACTGAAGCTTTCTTT.

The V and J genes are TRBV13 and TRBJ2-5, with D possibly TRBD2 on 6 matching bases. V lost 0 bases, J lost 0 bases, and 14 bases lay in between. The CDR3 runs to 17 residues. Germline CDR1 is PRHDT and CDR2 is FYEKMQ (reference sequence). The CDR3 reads CASSLGLGLDDQETQYF. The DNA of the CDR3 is TGTGCCAGCAGCTTAGGCCTGGGACTGGACGACCAAGAGACCCAGTACTTC.